A selection of T cell receptor beta chains follows, all from one sample in a study of identifying expanded T cells in peripheral blood. This table comes from immunoSEQ multiplex PCR, and its TCRdb copy is limited to in-frame clones, with some not included. There are 95,000 to 100,000 clones in the sample; approximately 88% occur only once, and about 18% lies in the top ten. Sample: blood. The receptors originated from a person aged 18 to 75 in good health. The CDR3 runs from the conserved cysteine through the conserved F or W. D genes are given only for firm matches. Size values are once, few and many counts, or a class for expanded clones, and some rows have none.

D: NA
J: TRBJ2-7
V: TRBV5-1
size: NA
CDR3: CASSLVGNRENEQYF
DNA: TGCGCCAGCAGCTTGGTCGGGAACAGAGAAAACGAGCAGTACTTC

D: TRBD1
J: TRBJ2-7
V: TRBV28
size: NA
CDR3: CASKRSTGVLYEQYF
DNA: TGTGCCAGCAAGAGGTCGACAGGGGTTCTATACGAGCAGTACTTC

D: NA
J: TRBJ2-7
V: TRBV10-3
size: NA
CDR3: CAIQTEIRGEQYF
DNA: TGTGCCATACAAACGGAGATAAGGGGCGAGCAGTACTTC

D: NA
J: TRBJ2-5
V: TRBV19
size: NA
CDR3: CASSMRRGTSSTPQETQYF
DNA: TGTGCCAGTAGTATGAGACGAGGAACTAGCAGCACTCCCCAAGAGACCCAGTACTTC

D: TRBD1
J: TRBJ1-4
V: TRBV27
size: NA
CDR3: CASRTLGQGFANEKLFF
DNA: TGTGCCAGCAGGACATTGGGACAGGGGTTCGCAAATGAAAAACTGTTTTTT

D: NA
J: TRBJ2-2
V: TRBV7-9
size: NA
CDR3: CASSLSVGRNTGELFF
DNA: TGTGCCAGCAGCTTATCGGTAGGCAGAAACACCGGGGAGCTGTTTTTT

D: NA
J: TRBJ2-1
V: TRBV19
size: NA
CDR3: CASSMEVTRNNEQFF
DNA: TGTGCCAGTAGTATGGAGGTAACCCGGAACAATGAGCAGTTCTTC

D: NA
J: TRBJ2-1
V: TRBV7-8
size: NA
CDR3: CASSSPRRRALGNEQFF
DNA: TGTGCCAGCAGCTCTCCCCGGCGGAGGGCCCTTGGCAATGAGCAGTTCTTC

D: NA
J: TRBJ1-2
V: TRBV11-3
size: NA
CDR3: CASSLRRHYGYTF
DNA: TGTGCCAGCAGCTTAAGACGCCACTATGGCTACACCTTC

D: NA
J: TRBJ1-4
V: TRBV27
size: NA
CDR3: CASSLYRAPNEKLFF
DNA: TGTGCCAGCAGTTTATATAGAGCCCCTAATGAAAAACTGTTTTTT

D: TRBD1
J: TRBJ1-2
V: TRBV5-1
size: NA
CDR3: CASSIEGAVQGYTF
DNA: TGCGCCAGCAGCATTGAGGGGGCGGTTCAAGGCTACACCTTC

D: NA
J: TRBJ2-3
V: TRBV12-5
size: NA
CDR3: CASGLAVALADTQYF
DNA: TGTGCTAGTGGTTTGGCCGTAGCATTGGCAGATACGCAGTATTTT

D: NA
J: TRBJ1-2
V: TRBV27
size: NA
CDR3: CASSSYSGQTYGYTF
DNA: TGTGCCAGCAGTTCCTACTCCGGGCAGACCTATGGCTACACCTTC

D: NA
J: TRBJ2-3
V: TRBV5-1
size: NA
CDR3: CASSLVGVSTDTQYF
DNA: TGCGCCAGCAGCTTGGTGGGGGTTAGCACAGATACGCAGTATTTT

D: TRBD1
J: TRBJ1-1
V: TRBV18
size: few
CDR3: CASTGQANTEAFF
DNA: TGTGCCAGCACCGGACAGGCGAACACTGAAGCTTTCTTT

D: NA
J: TRBJ1-6
V: TRBV5-1
size: NA
CDR3: CASSFDGGSYNSPLHF
DNA: TGCGCCAGCAGCTTCGACGGGGGCTCCTATAATTCACCCCTCCACTTT

D: TRBD1
J: TRBJ1-2
V: TRBV6-5
size: NA
CDR3: CASSQGTASYGYTF
DNA: TGTGCCAGCAGTCAAGGGACAGCAAGCTATGGCTACACCTTC

D: NA
J: TRBJ1-5
V: TRBV2
size: NA
CDR3: CASSALPGPDQPQHF
DNA: TGTGCCAGCAGTGCTTTACCGGGCCCTGATCAGCCCCAGCATTTT

D: TRBD2
J: TRBJ2-5
V: TRBV2
size: NA
CDR3: CASSEGGSGGPQETQYF
DNA: TGTGCCAGCAGTGAGGGGGGTAGCGGGGGACCCCAAGAGACCCAGTACTTC

D: TRBD1
J: TRBJ2-7
V: TRBV4-1
size: NA
CDR3: CASSPTDRFYEQYF
DNA: TGCGCCAGCAGCCCTACGGACAGGTTCTACGAGCAGTACTTC

D: TRBD1
J: TRBJ2-7
V: TRBV18
size: NA
CDR3: CASTGVGYEQYF
DNA: TGTGCCAGCACAGGGGTTGGATACGAGCAGTACTTC

D: TRBD1
J: TRBJ1-4
V: TRBV19
size: NA
CDR3: CASSNRDRGREKLFF
DNA: TGTGCCAGTAGTAACAGGGACAGGGGACGTGAAAAACTGTTTTTT

D: NA
J: TRBJ2-2
V: TRBV5-4
size: NA
CDR3: CASSSLGGRNTGELFF
DNA: TGTGCCAGCAGCTCCCTTGGGGGAAGGAACACCGGGGAGCTGTTTTTT

D: NA
J: TRBJ2-5
V: TRBV5-5
size: NA
CDR3: CASRATQETQYF
DNA: TGTGCCAGCAGGGCTACGCAAGAGACCCAGTACTTC

D: NA
J: TRBJ2-4
V: TRBV6-5
size: NA
CDR3: CASSPAGTSRNIQYF
DNA: TGTGCCAGCAGCCCTGCCGGGACCTCAAGAAACATTCAGTACTTC

D: NA
J: TRBJ1-4
V: TRBV18
size: NA
CDR3: CASSGSRESDEKLFF
DNA: TGTGCCAGCTCAGGTTCCAGGGAGTCGGATGAAAAACTGTTTTTT

D: TRBD1
J: TRBJ2-6
V: TRBV4-2
size: once
CDR3: CASSLKGTGLSGANVLTF
DNA: TGTGCCAGCAGCCTCAAAGGGACAGGGCTCTCTGGGGCCAACGTCCTGACTTTC

D: TRBD2
J: TRBJ2-5
V: TRBV11-2
size: NA
CDR3: CASSFRAWDFGGETQYF
DNA: TGTGCCAGCAGCTTTCGGGCTTGGGACTTCGGGGGGGAGACCCAGTACTTC

D: NA
J: TRBJ1-1
V: TRBV18
size: few
CDR3: CASSPPVSSDEAFF
DNA: TGTGCCAGCTCACCACCGGTGAGTTCGGATGAAGCTTTCTTT

D: NA
J: TRBJ2-2
V: TRBV29-1
size: NA
CDR3: CSVEDRGPALTGELFF
DNA: TGCAGCGTTGAAGATCGAGGCCCAGCTTTAACCGGGGAGCTGTTTTTT

D: NA
J: TRBJ1-1
V: TRBV2
size: NA
CDR3: CASSVGTGTEAFF
DNA: TGTGCCAGCAGTGTAGGGACGGGAACCGAAGCTTTCTTT

D: NA
J: TRBJ1-1
V: TRBV28
size: NA
CDR3: CASTTGSRTKAFF
DNA: TGTGCCAGCACAACAGGGAGCAGGACAAAAGCTTTCTTT

D: TRBD1
J: TRBJ2-5
V: TRBV7-9
size: NA
CDR3: CASRWDRGKGETQYF
DNA: TGTGCCAGCAGATGGGACAGGGGGAAGGGAGAGACCCAGTACTTC

D: TRBD2
J: TRBJ2-1
V: TRBV15
size: few
CDR3: CATSRDRLAGHEQFF
DNA: TGTGCCACCAGCAGAGATCGACTAGCGGGCCATGAGCAGTTCTTC

D: TRBD1
J: TRBJ1-2
V: TRBV25-1
size: NA
CDR3: CASSEYPHRGNGYTF
DNA: TGTGCCAGCAGTGAATATCCTCACAGGGGGAATGGCTACACCTTC

D: NA
J: TRBJ2-7
V: TRBV4-1
size: NA
CDR3: CASSQVPRGRGEQYF
DNA: TGCGCCAGCAGCCAAGTCCCCAGGGGAAGGGGCGAGCAGTACTTC

D: NA
J: TRBJ2-1
V: TRBV4-3
size: once
CDR3: CASSQDNLHISYNEQFF
DNA: TGCGCCAGCAGCCAAGATAATCTGCACATTTCCTACAATGAGCAGTTCTTC

D: NA
J: TRBJ2-3
V: TRBV13
size: once
CDR3: CASSLVGGGALTQYF
DNA: TGTGCCAGCAGCTTAGTAGGAGGGGGGGCTCTTACGCAGTATTTT

D: TRBD1
J: TRBJ2-1
V: TRBV5-1
size: once
CDR3: CASAQGGYNEQFF
DNA: TGCGCCAGCGCACAGGGGGGCTACAATGAGCAGTTCTTC

D: NA
J: TRBJ2-3
V: TRBV2
size: NA
CDR3: CASSERQGYRTVDTQYF
DNA: TGTGCCAGCAGTGAACGCCAGGGTTACCGAACAGTTGATACGCAGTATTTT

D: NA
J: TRBJ2-1
V: TRBV4-3
size: NA
CDR3: CASSKGGSSYNEQFF
DNA: TGCGCCAGCAGCAAGGGGGGTAGCTCCTACAATGAGCAGTTCTTC

D: TRBD2
J: TRBJ2-1
V: TRBV9
size: few
CDR3: CASSGTAGGPYNEQFF
DNA: TGTGCCAGCAGCGGTACGGCGGGGGGGCCGTACAATGAGCAGTTCTTC

D: NA
J: TRBJ2-7
V: TRBV7-2
size: NA
CDR3: CASSFSGGEAYEQYF
DNA: TGTGCCAGCAGCTTTTCAGGCGGGGAAGCCTACGAGCAGTACTTC

D: NA
J: TRBJ1-3
V: TRBV7-2
size: NA
CDR3: CASSPHRDRSSGNTIYF
DNA: TGTGCCAGCAGCCCGCACCGAGACAGGAGCTCTGGAAACACCATATATTTT

D: NA
J: TRBJ1-5
V: TRBV7-8
size: NA
CDR3: CASSDPRYSNQPQHF
DNA: TGTGCCAGCAGCGACCCCCGATATAGCAATCAGCCCCAGCATTTT

D: NA
J: TRBJ1-2
V: TRBV4-2
size: few
CDR3: CASSQVDNYGYTF
DNA: TGTGCCAGCAGCCAAGTGGACAACTATGGCTACACCTTC

D: TRBD1
J: TRBJ2-7
V: TRBV9
size: NA
CDR3: CASSVEGQSYEQYF
DNA: TGTGCCAGCAGCGTAGAGGGACAGTCCTACGAGCAGTACTTC

D: TRBD2
J: TRBJ2-3
V: TRBV7-9
size: once
CDR3: CASSFLTSLPGGGTQYF
DNA: TGTGCCAGCAGCTTCCTGACTAGCTTACCCGGGGGTGGTACGCAGTATTTT

D: TRBD1
J: TRBJ1-5
V: TRBV27
size: NA
CDR3: CASSETIGTVSNQPQHF
DNA: TGTGCCAGCAGTGAGACGATAGGGACAGTTAGCAATCAGCCCCAGCATTTT

D: NA
J: TRBJ1-6
V: TRBV6-6
size: once
CDR3: CASSGQYNSPLHF
DNA: TGTGCCAGCAGTGGACAGTATAATTCACCCCTCCACTTT

D: NA
J: TRBJ1-5
V: TRBV7-2
size: NA
CDR3: CASSVQAGGGSNQPQHF
DNA: TGTGCCAGCAGCGTCCAGGCCGGAGGGGGTAGCAATCAGCCCCAGCATTTT

D: NA
J: TRBJ2-7
V: TRBV2
size: NA
CDR3: CASRPTVGSYEQYF
DNA: TGTGCCAGCAGGCCTACGGTAGGGTCCTACGAGCAGTACTTC

D: NA
J: TRBJ2-2
V: TRBV25-1
size: medium-sized
CDR3: CASSDGTHTGELFF
DNA: TGTGCCAGCAGTGATGGGACTCACACCGGGGAGCTGTTTTTT

D: NA
J: TRBJ1-4
V: TRBV7-2
size: NA
CDR3: CASSLWAGEKLFF
DNA: TGTGCCAGCAGCCTTTGGGCAGGGGAAAAACTGTTTTTT

D: TRBD2
J: TRBJ2-1
V: TRBV18
size: NA
CDR3: CASSPGLATNEQFF
DNA: TGTGCCAGCTCACCTGGACTAGCGACCAATGAGCAGTTCTTC

D: TRBD2
J: TRBJ2-7
V: TRBV7-2
size: few
CDR3: CASSSGTSGGARDEQYF
DNA: TGTGCCAGCAGCTCGGGGACTAGCGGGGGAGCCCGGGACGAGCAGTACTTC

D: NA
J: TRBJ1-2
V: TRBV7-9
size: NA
CDR3: CASSLGGRGNTF
DNA: TGTGCCAGCAGCCTCGGAGGGAGGGGAAATACCTTC

D: TRBD1
J: TRBJ2-5
V: TRBV2
size: NA
CDR3: CASSRDSSQETQYF
DNA: TGTGCCAGCAGTCGGGACAGCTCCCAAGAGACCCAGTACTTC

D: TRBD2
J: TRBJ2-7
V: TRBV6-5
size: NA
CDR3: CASSGAGGPTYEQYF
DNA: TGTGCCAGCAGCGGAGCGGGGGGACCTACCTACGAGCAGTACTTC